A single T cell receptor (beta chain) is shown here with its context. Its matching antigen is unknown. In germline, CDR1 is SGHTA, CDR2 FQGNSA. Trimming stripped 2 bases from V and 8 bases from J, with 9 bases between. The length of the CDR3 is 13 residues. This entry belongs to a study of cytomegalovirus exposure and HLA in healthy donors. PCR was performed using 60 Vbeta and 13 Jbeta primers. The method was immunoSEQ multiplex PCR; TCRdb's version includes in-frame clones alone and lacks a portion of them. The top ten clones hold 2.5% of a sample with some 110,000 clones, roughly 77% of them seen once. Study-wide findings and caveats: Later findings reportedly placed an Asian-associated ancestry cluster below the approximately 700-donor mean for N-insertions. Accurate prediction of most subjects' HLA-A and HLA-B alleles from TCR beta sequences was reported.

The source of this sequence is a man between 40 and 49 years old in good health and CMV-seronegative. The sequenced sample was PBMCs. The genes are TRBV7-2 and TRBJ1-4, with D uncertain. The CDR3 nucleotides are TGTGCCAGCAGCTTATTCAGTGCCGAAAAACTGTTTTTT. Translating gives CASSLFSAEKLFF.